A single sample is the source of the 27 T cell receptor beta chains below, sequenced in a study of blood T cell repertoires in COVID-19. The data were produced by immunoSEQ multiplex PCR, yet TCRdb's version contains in-frame clones alone and is incomplete. The sample holds about 250,000 clones, more than 70% seen once. Sequenced material: peripheral blood. The receptors here all came from a woman in her 30s with COVID-19, enrolled during active disease.

The chain recombines TRBV5-5 with TRBJ1-1; 10 bases line up with TRBD1. The J segment lost 3 bases and the V segment lost 0 bases, leaving 2 bases of the junction unmatched. Germline lookup yields CDR1 SGHKS and CDR2 YYEKEE (reference sequence). The CDR3 loop spans 15 amino acids. CDR3 sequence: CASSLAGTGDTEAFF. CDR3 sequence (DNA): TGTGCCAGCAGCTTGGCCGGGACAGGGGACACTGAAGCTTTCTTT.

V gene TRBV11-3 combines with J gene TRBJ1-2; 7 nucleotides line up with TRBD1. In germline, CDR1 is SGHNT, CDR2 YENEEA. CDR3 length: 15 residues. Germline trimming cut 0 bases from V and 7 bases from J; bases unmatched to any gene: 8. Here the CDR3 DNA reads TGTGCCAGCAGCTTAGACGTCGCGACAGGGTTTGGCTACACCTTC. Amino acids: CASSLDVATGFGYTF.

This rearrangement joins TRBV9 to TRBJ2-1, with 9 bases matching TRBD2. V shed 0 bases and J 5 bases; nucleotides not matched to a gene: 12. This CDR3 has 18 residues. Germline V gene data show CDR1 as SGDLS and CDR2 as YYNGEE. The CDR3 sequence: CASSVAGPLAGINNEQFF. The CDR3 DNA reads TGTGCCAGCAGCGTAGCGGGGCCGCTAGCGGGGATTAACAATGAGCAGTTCTTC. Full variable domain (missing parts from reference TRBV9 and TRBJ2-1): DSGVTQTPKHLITATGQRVTLRCSPRSGDLSVYWYQQSLDQGLQFLIQYYNGEERAKGNILERFSAQQFPDLHSELNLSSLELGDSALYFCASSVAGPLAGINNEQFFGPGTRLTVL.

The chain is built from TRBV29-1 and TRBJ1-1; 9 nucleotides line up with TRBD1. Germline assignment: CDR1 SQVTM and CDR2 ANQGSEA. The junction had 6 bases not matched to a gene; V was cut back by 6 bases and J by 1 base. The CDR3 sequence is 14 residues long. The CDR3 bases are TGCAGCGTCGTACAGGGGGCAGGGAACACTGAAGCTTTCTTT. Translating gives CSVVQGAGNTEAFF.

The genes are TRBV6-5 and TRBJ2-2; possibly TRBD1 for D (5 bases). The germline V and J ends were trimmed by 4 bases and 0 bases, with 9 bases remaining between them. This CDR3 spans 15 amino acids. Germline CDR1 is MNHEY and CDR2 is SVGAGI. Here the CDR3 reads CASSSRVPNTGELFF. CDR3 in DNA: TGTGCCAGCAGTTCCAGGGTACCGAACACCGGGGAGCTGTTTTTT.

This chain uses TRBV9 with TRBJ2-5; TRBD2 matches 7 bases. The J segment lost 5 bases and the V segment lost 0 bases, leaving 16 bases of the junction unmatched. In germline, CDR1 is SGDLS, CDR2 YYNGEE. CDR3 length: 18 residues. The CDR3 DNA is TGTGCCAGCAGCGTAGGGGCGGCGGGGGTTTCGCAGTGGGAGACCCAGTACTTC. Amino acid sequence: CASSVGAAGVSQWETQYF.

The CDR3 region is CASSFRREETQYF. The CDR3, as DNA: TGTGCCAGCAGCTTCCGCCGGGAAGAGACCCAGTACTTC. The chain couples TRBV7-8 to TRBJ2-5; D unresolved. V shed 3 bases and J shed 3 bases, with 8 bases lying between them. The CDR3 covers 13 residues. Germline CDR1 reads SGHVS; CDR2 reads FQNEAQ.

The V and J genes are TRBV24-1 and TRBJ1-3; D not resolved. Trimming pared 7 bases from V and 0 bases from J, leaving 12 bases between. Germline-derived CDR1 and CDR2 are KGHDR and SFDVKD. This CDR3 spans 15 amino acids. The CDR3 loop is CATRLSLISGNTIYF. The CDR3 DNA is TGTGCCACCAGACTATCCCTGATCTCTGGAAACACCATATATTTT.

V usage is TRBV29-1 and J usage is TRBJ1-1, with 8 positions matching TRBD1. CDR1 is SQVTM and CDR2 is ANQGSEA in the germline V gene. CDR3 length: 15 amino acids. The V segment lost 7 bases and the J segment 0 bases; nucleotides outside the gene matches: 10. The CDR3 spells CSAGTGLSLNTEAFF. The CDR3 DNA follows: TGCAGCGCCGGGACAGGACTGAGCTTGAACACTGAAGCTTTCTTT.

This rearrangement joins TRBV18 to TRBJ2-6, with D tentatively TRBD1 (5 bases). The germline CDR1 and CDR2 sequences are KGHSH and LQKENI. The CDR3 consists of 16 residues. The V end was cut by 6 bases, the J end by 4 bases, with 16 bases between. CDR3 loop: CASSRTSQGGANVLTF. The CDR3 DNA reads as TGTGCCAGCTCTAGGACCTCGCAGGGAGGGGCCAACGTCCTGACTTTC.

V and J are TRBV20-1 and TRBJ2-3, with no clear D. The CDR3 spans 11 residues. Trimming left V 5 bases short and J 8 bases short, with 11 bases between. CDR1 and CDR2 from the germline V gene are DFQATT and SNEGSKA (reference sequence). This chain's CDR3 is CSADPSGTQYF. CDR3 DNA sequence: TGCAGTGCTGACCCCTCGGGTACGCAGTATTTT.

The rearrangement joins TRBV5-1 to TRBJ2-1; 7 nucleotides agree with TRBD1. The V gene's germline CDR1 is SGHRS and CDR2 YFSETQ. The CDR3 totals 15 residues. V lost 3 bases, J lost 2 bases, and 5 bases stayed unmatched. The CDR3 reads CASSWKTGPYNEQFF. DNA of the CDR3: TGCGCCAGCAGCTGGAAGACAGGGCCCTACAATGAGCAGTTCTTC.

The V and J genes are TRBV29-1 and TRBJ1-2; D unclear. Per the germline V gene, CDR1 is SQVTM and CDR2 is ANQGSEA. V was shortened by 0 bases and J by 3 bases, with 11 bases between the two germline ends. CDR3 length equals 14 residues. CDR3 coding DNA: TGCAGCGTTGAAGAACCCTTTGGGCACTATGGCTACACCTTC. This encodes CSVEEPFGHYGYTF.

Of note for this clone: The same CDR3 also results from other DNA sequences found in this sample. V usage is TRBV19 and J usage is TRBJ1-5; 9 nucleotides align to TRBD1. The V gene's germline CDR1 is LNHDA and CDR2 SQIVND (reference sequence). J lost 2 bases, V lost 4 bases, and 3 bases had no gene match. CDR3 length: 15 amino acids. CDR3 DNA: TGTGCCAGTAGTAGGGACAGGGCTGGCAATCAGCCCCAGCATTTT. Its translation: CASSRDRAGNQPQHF.

The chain couples TRBV18 to TRBJ1-2; 9 bases line up with TRBD1. With V trimmed by 0 bases and J by 7 bases, 9 bases remained unmatched. The CDR3 has 16 amino acids. Germline CDR1 KGHSH, CDR2 LQKENI. Here the CDR3 reads CASSPPSTGGIFGYTF. As DNA, the CDR3 is TGTGCCAGCTCACCACCGTCAACAGGGGGCATTTTTGGCTACACCTTC.

As to this clone: Within the sample, other DNA sequences also encode this same CDR3. CDR3 sequence: CASSPRLAGGTDTQYF. CDR3 bases: TGTGCCAGTAGTCCCCGACTAGCGGGGGGTACCGATACGCAGTATTTT. V is TRBV19 and J is TRBJ2-3; TRBD2 matches at 13 bases. Germline V lookup: CDR1 LNHDA, CDR2 SQIVND (reference sequence). The CDR3 extends over 16 amino acids. J was trimmed by 6 bases and V by 5 bases; bases with no gene match: 8.

This clone was counted a single time. The chain carries TRBV6-1 and TRBJ2-3; 9 bases line up with TRBD1. The germline V gene has CDR1 MNHNS and CDR2 SASEGT. This CDR3 has 16 residues. Germline trimming cut 0 bases from V and 4 bases from J; bases unmatched to any gene: 5. CDR3 loop: CASSEAQGARADTQYF. The CDR3 DNA sequence: TGTGCCAGCAGTGAAGCACAGGGGGCTAGAGCAGATACGCAGTATTTT.

This clone appeared a few times. The chain has TRBV6-5 and TRBJ1-3; the D gene is possibly TRBD1 (5 bases). This CDR3 comprises 14 residues. The V end was cut by 4 bases, the J end by 1 base, with 8 bases between. The germline V gene encodes CDR1 MNHEY and CDR2 SVGAGI. The CDR3 sequence: CASSWGVSGNTIYF. CDR3 sequence (DNA): TGTGCCAGCAGTTGGGGGGTGTCTGGAAACACCATATATTTT.

CDR3 sequence (DNA): TGTGCCAGCAGCCAAGACCACAGGGGATCCTATAATTCACCCCTCCACTTT. This codes for CASSQDHRGSYNSPLHF. The chain combines TRBV14 with TRBJ1-6; 7 bases are shared with TRBD1. Germline lookup yields CDR1 SGHDN and CDR2 FVKESK. The junction had 3 bases not matched to a gene; V was cut back by 0 bases and J by 1 base. The CDR3 loop spans 17 amino acids.

The CDR3 sequence is CASSRRTGKFNQPQHF. The CDR3 nucleotides are TGTGCCAGTAGCAGAAGGACAGGGAAATTCAATCAGCCCCAGCATTTT. The V and J genes are TRBV19 and TRBJ1-5; 8 bases match TRBD1. Germline V gene lookup returns CDR1 LNHDA and CDR2 SQIVND (reference sequence). V trimming: 6 bases; J trimming: 3 bases; junction bases outside the gene matches: 10. There are 16 residues in the CDR3.

The chain uses TRBV6-4 and TRBJ1-5; 8 bases match TRBD1. This CDR3 has 15 amino acids. In germline, CDR1 is MRHNA, CDR2 SNTAGT. V lost 3 bases and J lost 5; bases outside the gene matches: 6. The CDR3 reads CASSDVNRGDQPQHF. In nucleotides, the CDR3 is TGTGCCAGCAGTGATGTGAACAGGGGGGATCAGCCCCAGCATTTT.

V usage is TRBV18 and J usage is TRBJ1-5; 7 positions agree with TRBD1. The length of the CDR3 is 17 residues. Germline CDR1 is KGHSH and CDR2 is LQKENI. J was trimmed by 1 base and V by 4 bases; bases with no gene match: 10. CDR3 sequence (DNA): TGTGCCAGCTCACAGGAACAGGGGCGGAGGAGCAATCAGCCCCAGCATTTT. The encoded protein is CASSQEQGRRSNQPQHF.

The rearrangement links TRBV4-3 to TRBJ1-3; the match to TRBD1 covers 11 bases. Losses at the gene ends were 4 bases for V and 2 bases for J; bases not matched to a gene: 4. The length of the CDR3 is 16 residues. The germline V gene has CDR1 LGHNA and CDR2 YSLEER. CDR3 nucleotide sequence: TGCGCCAGCAGCCGGGGACAGGGGGGAGCTGGAAACACCATATATTTT. It encodes CASSRGQGGAGNTIYF.

This chain links TRBV19 with TRBJ1-1; D gene unclear. CDR1 and CDR2 from the germline V gene are LNHDA and SQIVND (reference sequence). This CDR3 contains 12 residues. V gave up 5 bases and J gave up 4 bases, with 8 bases separating them. CDR3 sequence reads: CASSPSGTEAFF. CDR3 DNA: TGTGCCAGTAGTCCCTCCGGCACTGAAGCTTTCTTT.

This chain connects TRBV11-3 to TRBJ2-4, with TRBD2 as a possible D gene (5 bases). This CDR3 comprises 11 residues. Trimming removed 4 bases at V and 8 bases at J, with 6 bases between. Per germline, CDR1 SGHNT and CDR2 YENEEA. The CDR3 coding sequence is TGTGCCAGCAGCTCGAGGGACATTCAGTACTTC. Translated: CASSSRDIQYF.

The V and J genes are TRBV2 and TRBJ1-2; D is possibly TRBD1 (6 bases). CDR3 length equals 13 residues. Germline V gene data show CDR1 as SNHLY and CDR2 as FYNNEI. Trimming cost V 7 bases and J 8 bases, with 17 bases left between them. CDR3 bases: TGTGCCAGCACGTTAAAAACAGGGTTCGGCTACACCTTC. This codes for CASTLKTGFGYTF.

The chain couples TRBV27 to TRBJ2-7, with D perhaps TRBD2 (6 bases). Germline CDR1 reads MNHEY; CDR2 reads SMNVEV (reference sequence). This CDR3 region has 14 residues. The V gene lost 3 bases and the J gene lost 3 bases, with 12 bases spanning the gap. The CDR3 loop reads CASSLGGRNYEQYF. The CDR3 DNA follows: TGTGCCAGCAGTTTGGGGGGACGCAACTACGAGCAGTACTTC.